This T cell receptor (beta chain) was retrieved from a study of blood T cell repertoires in COVID-19. Overall study: Donors in the United States, Italy and Spain gave samples during acute or convalescent COVID-19. The analysed material was cDNA or gDNA that came from T cells, B-cell-depleted T cells, or PBMCs.

Authors' analysis steps: Researchers report that nucleated cell counts were estimated from reference gene primer amplification. The data were produced by immunoSEQ multiplex PCR, yet TCRdb's version contains in-frame clones alone and is incomplete. V and J calls plus clone size are reproduced from that table; the DNA served to infer D and trimming. Here the sample spans 250,000 to 350,000 clones, about 88% being singletons. The ends were cut back, 4 bases at V and 7 bases at J, with 27 bases in the middle. The CDR3 length is 18 residues. V gene TRBV5-3 combines with J gene TRBJ1-5; no reliable D call. TRBV5-3 is an ORF, with its function uncertain. The source is a woman between 55 and 75 years old with acute or convalescent COVID-19. The sample comprised peripheral blood. DNA for the CDR3: TGTGCCAGAAGCCCCCGATCCCCCCATGGGAGAGGTGAACAGCCCCAGCATTTT. Protein product: CARSPRSPHGRGEQPQHF.